This passage covers 29 T cell receptor beta chains from one sample sequenced in a study of cytotoxic CD8 clonotypes in ibrutinib-treated CLL. Profiling relied on immunoSEQ multiplex PCR, and the TCRdb table lists in-frame clones only, not all of them. This sample has 150,000 or so clones; 80% occur once, and the top ten carry about 7.6%. Source: PBMCs, taken after 36 months of ibrutinib treatment. The receptors come from a human donor with chronic lymphocytic leukemia.

This chain uses TRBV18 with TRBJ2-5, with D possibly called TRBD1 or TRBD2 (5 bases each). Germline values: CDR1 KGHSH, CDR2 LQKENI. The CDR3 loop spans 13 amino acids. Trimming shortened V by 4 bases and J by 1 base, and 7 bases separated the two germline ends. The CDR3 loop is CASSQGTQETQYF. The CDR3 region has the DNA TGTGCCAGCTCACAGGGGACCCAAGAGACCCAGTACTTC.

This clone was observed a single time. The chain has TRBV2 and TRBJ1-5; TRBD1 might be the D (6 bases). Germline CDR1 reads SNHLY; CDR2 reads FYNNEI. With 8 bases removed from V and 7 bases from J, the gap between germline ends came to 21 bases. This CDR3 region has 15 residues. The CDR3 loop reads CASGHSGGRIQPQHF. In nucleotides, the CDR3 is TGTGCCAGCGGTCATTCCGGGGGGCGCATCCAGCCCCAGCATTTT.

The V call is TRBV18, the J call TRBJ1-1; unclear D gene. There are 16 residues in the CDR3. Germline assignment: CDR1 KGHSH and CDR2 LQKENI. V was clipped by 0 bases and J by 4 bases, with 15 bases between them. The chain's CDR3 is CASSPPGSVGGTEAFF. The CDR3 DNA is TGTGCCAGCTCACCACCAGGCTCCGTGGGTGGCACTGAAGCTTTCTTT.

The chain carries TRBV18 and TRBJ2-5; 8 bases are a match to TRBD1. CDR1 KGHSH and CDR2 LQKENI come from the germline V gene. The CDR3 loop spans 14 amino acids. V was clipped by 3 bases and J by 5 bases; unmatched bases: 5. CDR3 region: CASSPTGVGETQYF. The CDR3 nucleotides read TGTGCCAGCTCACCGACAGGGGTTGGTGAGACCCAGTACTTC. Full variable domain (missing parts from reference TRBV18 and TRBJ2-5): NAGVMQNPRHLVRRRGQEARLRCSPMKGHSHVYWYRQLPEEGLKFMVYLQKENIIDESGMPKERFSAEFPKEGPSILRIQQVVRGDSAAYFCASSPTGVGETQYFGPGTRLLVL.

V and J are TRBV15 and TRBJ2-7; TRBD1 aligns across 9 bases. This CDR3 contains 14 residues. Germline CDR1 reads LNHNV; CDR2 reads YYDKDF (reference sequence). With 5 bases clipped from V and 0 bases from J, the junction kept 2 bases outside the gene matches. This CDR3 is CATSLDRGSYEQYF. The CDR3 DNA reads TGTGCCACCAGCTTGGACAGGGGCTCCTACGAGCAGTACTTC. The variable domain in full, with the rest retrieved from reference TRBV15 and TRBJ2-7, is DAMVIQNPRYQVTQFGKPVTLSCSQTLNHNVMYWYQQKSSQAPKLLFHYYDKDFNNEADTPDNFQSRRPNTSFCFLDIRSPGLGDTAMYLCATSLDRGSYEQYFGPGTRLTVT.

This clone appeared once. J is TRBJ1-2 and V is TRBV7-8; possibly TRBD1 for D (5 bases). The CDR3 consists of 16 residues. The germline gives CDR1 SGHVS, CDR2 FQNEAQ. V lost 1 base and J 3 bases, leaving 15 bases between the germline ends. CDR3 sequence (DNA): TGTGCCAGCAGCTTAGAAGGGCGAGGGGTGGACTATGGCTACACCTTC. As protein: CASSLEGRGVDYGYTF.

The chain uses TRBV30 and TRBJ2-5; 8 positions match TRBD1. Per the germline V gene, CDR1 is GTSNPN and CDR2 is SVGIG (reference sequence). J gave up 5 bases and V 2 bases, and 7 bases lay outside the gene matches. The CDR3 contains 14 residues. The CDR3 reads CAWSYQGAWETQYF. The CDR3 nucleotides read TGTGCCTGGAGTTACCAGGGGGCTTGGGAGACCCAGTACTTC.

The gene calls are TRBV18 and TRBJ1-1; TRBD1 is a possible D gene (6 bases). Germline CDR1 and CDR2: KGHSH and LQKENI. With 3 bases removed from V and 9 bases from J, the gap between germline ends came to 11 bases. CDR3 length equals 12 residues. The CDR3 spells CASSPYRDKAFF. The CDR3 region has the DNA TGTGCCAGCTCACCGTACAGGGACAAAGCTTTCTTT.

The genes are TRBV5-4 and TRBJ2-1, with D perhaps TRBD1 (5 bases). V dropped 1 base and J dropped 6 bases, with 11 bases sitting between them. The germline CDR1 and CDR2 sequences are SGHNT and YYREEE (reference sequence). The CDR3 loop spans 14 amino acids. Written as DNA, the CDR3 is TGTGCCAGCAGCTTGAGTAGCAGGGCCAATGAGCAGTTCTTC. It specifies CASSLSSRANEQFF.

The chain couples TRBV25-1 to TRBJ2-3; 7 bases are shared with TRBD1. The V segment lost 3 bases and the J segment 2 bases; nucleotides outside the gene matches: 5. Germline lookup yields CDR1 MGHDK and CDR2 SYGVNS. This CDR3 spans 15 amino acids. CDR3 coding DNA: TGTGCCAGCAGTGAGCCAGGGGGTAACACAGATACGCAGTATTTT. This encodes CASSEPGGNTDTQYF.

The CDR3 region is CASSPKLQGDTQYF. CDR3 DNA sequence: TGTGCCAGCTCACCGAAATTGCAGGGAGATACGCAGTATTTT. The chain joins TRBV18 to TRBJ2-3; D perhaps matches TRBD1 (5 bases). Looked up from germline, CDR1 is KGHSH and CDR2 is LQKENI. This CDR3 is built from 14 residues. Trimming pared 3 bases from V and 5 bases from J, leaving 12 bases between. The full variable domain, with the rest looked up from reference TRBV18 and TRBJ2-3, is NAGVMQNPRHLVRRRGQEARLRCSPMKGHSHVYWYRQLPEEGLKFMVYLQKENIIDESGMPKERFSAEFPKEGPSILRIQQVVRGDSAAYFCASSPKLQGDTQYFGPGTRLTVL.

The rearrangement joins TRBV5-1 to TRBJ2-5; 9 bases match TRBD2. V was clipped by 2 bases and J by 0 bases; unmatched bases: 2. Germline assignment: CDR1 SGHRS and CDR2 YFSETQ. The CDR3 is 15 residues long. The CDR3 DNA sequence: TGCGCCAGCAGCTTAGCGGGGGGTCACCAAGAGACCCAGTACTTC. Encoded protein: CASSLAGGHQETQYF. The full variable domain, completed using reference TRBV5-1 and TRBJ2-5, is KAGVTQTPRYLIKTRGQQVTLSCSPISGHRSVSWYQQTPGQGLQFLFEYFSETQRNKGNFPGRFSGRQFSNSRSEMNVSTLELGDSALYLCASSLAGGHQETQYFGPGTRLLVL.

The chain links TRBV7-6 to TRBJ2-5, with D possibly TRBD2 on 6 matching bases. V was shortened by 5 bases and J by 4 bases, with 11 bases between the two germline ends. Germline CDR1 and CDR2: SGHVS and FNYEAQ. The CDR3 is 13 amino acids. In DNA, the CDR3 is TGTGCCAGCAGCCTTTTGGGGGGAGAGACCCAGTACTTC. This encodes CASSLLGGETQYF.

J is TRBJ1-2 and V is TRBV10-1, with TRBD1 identical over 12 bases. Losses at the gene ends were 5 bases for V and 7 bases for J; bases not matched to a gene: 8. The CDR3 has 15 residues. CDR1 and CDR2 from the germline V gene are WNHNN and SYGVQD (reference sequence). The CDR3 nucleotides are TGCGCCAGCAGTCCCGGGACAGGGGGCGCGGTTGGCTACACCTTC. Amino acid sequence: CASSPGTGGAVGYTF.

The table lists this clone with a count of one. Here the CDR3 reads CASSHPSSGLVQETQYF. The CDR3 coding sequence is TGCGCCAGCAGCCACCCCTCCTCGGGACTAGTACAAGAGACCCAGTACTTC. The chain recombines TRBV4-1 with TRBJ2-5, with 8 bases that match TRBD2. CDR3 length: 17 amino acids. V trimming: 3 bases; J trimming: 2 bases; junction bases outside the gene matches: 11. The V gene's germline CDR1 is MGHRA and CDR2 YSYEKL.

The J gene is TRBJ2-1, the V gene TRBV19, with 11 bases lining up with TRBD2. This CDR3 is 15 amino acids long. From germline, CDR1 is LNHDA and CDR2 SQIVND (reference sequence). After removal of 6 bases from V and 8 bases from J, the junction contained 9 bases not matched to a gene. CDR3: CASSTIAGGADEQFF. The CDR3 region has the DNA TGTGCCAGTAGCACAATAGCGGGGGGGGCCGATGAGCAGTTCTTC.

There are a few counts of this clone. The chain is built from TRBV6-6 and TRBJ2-7; either TRBD1 or TRBD2 may fit D (5 bases each). V lost 5 bases, J lost 2 bases, and 16 bases lay in between. The CDR3 is 15 residues long. CDR1 and CDR2 from the germline V gene are MNHNY and SVGAGI (reference sequence). The CDR3: CASSPRQGAAYEQYF. CDR3 coding DNA: TGTGCCAGCAGTCCCAGGCAGGGAGCCGCCTACGAGCAGTACTTC.

The chain is built from TRBV4-1 and TRBJ2-7; no definite D call. The germline V gene encodes CDR1 MGHRA and CDR2 YSYEKL. Deletions cut 0 bases from V and 3 bases from J, with 3 bases between. The CDR3 runs 12 residues. The CDR3 DNA sequence: TGCGCCAGCAGCCAAGATGGCTACGAGCAGTACTTC. Residues: CASSQDGYEQYF.

The J gene is TRBJ2-3, the V gene TRBV7-3, with TRBD2 matching 13 bases. The CDR3 sequence is 19 residues long. The germline V gene encodes CDR1 SGHTA and CDR2 FQGTGA. The ends lost 4 bases at V and 1 base at J; junction bases unmatched: 11. CDR3 residues: CASSSIGLAGAGGTDTQYF. CDR3 bases: TGTGCCAGCAGCTCAATAGGACTAGCGGGAGCGGGGGGCACAGATACGCAGTATTTT.

The J gene is TRBJ1-2, the V gene TRBV30, with D perhaps TRBD1 (6 bases). The V gene's germline CDR1 is GTSNPN and CDR2 SVGIG (reference sequence). This CDR3 comprises 12 residues. The V and J ends lost 3 bases and 8 bases respectively, with 13 bases between them. The CDR3 region is CAWSRQTGGYTF. CDR3 bases: TGTGCCTGGAGCCGACAAACAGGGGGCTACACCTTC.

J is TRBJ1-5 and V is TRBV19, with no clear D. Germline V gene sequence: CDR1 LNHDA, CDR2 SQIVND (reference sequence). Trimming removed 3 bases at V and 2 bases at J, with 11 bases between. The CDR3 length is 15 residues. The CDR3 loop is CASSISVFRNQPQHF. CDR3 sequence (DNA): TGTGCCAGTAGTATCAGTGTATTTCGCAATCAGCCCCAGCATTTT. The variable domain in full, completed from reference TRBV19 and TRBJ1-5, reads DGGITQSPKYLFRKEGQNVTLSCEQNLNHDAMYWYRQDPGQGLRLIYYSQIVNDFQKGDIAEGYSVSREKKESFPLTVTSAQKNPTAFYLCASSISVFRNQPQHFGDGTRLSIL.

This chain links TRBV4-2 with TRBJ2-7; D is unclear. CDR3 length equals 15 residues. Trimming stripped 4 bases from V and 2 bases from J, with 15 bases between. CDR1 and CDR2 (germline): LGHNA, YNFKEQ. This CDR3 is CASSPSHPLTYEQYF. CDR3 DNA sequence: TGTGCCAGCAGCCCGTCCCACCCATTAACCTACGAGCAGTACTTC.

The genes are TRBV11-2 and TRBJ1-1; D is uncertain. This CDR3 spans 13 amino acids. From germline, CDR1 is SGHAT and CDR2 FQNNGV. Trimming removed 5 bases from V and 4 bases from J, with 11 bases in between. This CDR3 is CASSVGESTEAFF. The CDR3 bases are TGTGCCAGCAGCGTAGGAGAGAGCACTGAAGCTTTCTTT.

CDR3 loop: CASSSLSTDTQYF. CDR3 DNA: TGTGCCAGCTCGTCCCTCAGCACAGATACGCAGTATTTT. The chain employs TRBV18 and TRBJ2-3; D call uncertain. The V gene's germline CDR1 is KGHSH and CDR2 LQKENI. The CDR3 loop spans 13 amino acids. V shed 6 bases and J shed 0 bases, with 7 bases lying between them.

The V gene is TRBV5-4, the J gene TRBJ2-7; no definite D call. The CDR3 length is 12 residues. The germline V gene has CDR1 SGHNT and CDR2 YYREEE (reference sequence). Trimming shortened V by 4 bases and J by 0 bases, and 5 bases separated the two germline ends. The CDR3 region is CASSPSSYEQYF. For the CDR3, the DNA is TGTGCCAGCAGCCCGAGCTCCTACGAGCAGTACTTC.

The genes are TRBV5-4 and TRBJ2-6; D uncertain. Trimming left V 3 bases short and J 0 bases short, with 10 bases between. The CDR3 runs to 16 residues. Per the germline V gene, CDR1 is SGHNT and CDR2 is YYREEE (reference sequence). Here the CDR3 reads CASSSDRSSGANVLTF. CDR3 nucleotides: TGTGCCAGCAGCTCGGACCGCAGCTCTGGGGCCAACGTCCTGACTTTC.

The V gene is TRBV19, the J gene TRBJ1-5; a weak D match, TRBD1 (5 bases). V was shortened by 4 bases and J by 4 bases, with 17 bases between the two germline ends. CDR1 LNHDA and CDR2 SQIVND come from the germline V gene (reference sequence). The CDR3 contains 16 residues. This CDR3 reads CASSSGGWSWNQPQHF. The CDR3, as DNA: TGTGCCAGTAGTAGCGGGGGTTGGTCGTGGAATCAGCCCCAGCATTTT.

CDR3 in amino acids: CASSLWGSYEQYF. In DNA form, the CDR3 reads TGTGCCAGCAGTTTGTGGGGGTCCTACGAGCAGTACTTC. J is TRBJ2-7 and V is TRBV28; the D call may be TRBD1 or TRBD2 (5 bases each). This CDR3 is 13 amino acids long. Deletions cut 3 bases from V and 1 base from J, with 7 bases between. Germline V gene lookup returns CDR1 MDHEN and CDR2 SYDVKM.

This clone occurred once. The rearrangement uses TRBV6-6 and TRBJ2-2; the D is unclear. V dropped 3 bases and J dropped 6 bases, with 11 bases sitting between them. This CDR3 is 14 amino acids long. The germline V gene has CDR1 MNHNY and CDR2 SVGAGI (reference sequence). The CDR3 nucleotides read TGTGCCAGCAGTTATAATGTGGATCCCGGGGAGCTGTTTTTT. Residues: CASSYNVDPGELFF.